This T cell receptor (beta chain) stems from a study of a mutant IDH1 vaccine in newly diagnosed glioma. In the study overall: Vaccines were first given 4-6 weeks after radiotherapy alone, or with temozolomide cycles. Most patients had received both radiotherapy and temozolomide, the prior options being radiotherapy, temozolomide, or both.

Concerning this clone: Its antigen is not identified.

This sample's time point: week 23, last vaccination. Every vaccination contained 300 ug of the mutant IDH1 20-mer peptide and was paired with topical imiquimod. Those who donated had recent WHO grade 3 or 4 IDH1-mutant, ATRX-lost astrocytomas. The CDR3 consists of 15 residues. The ends lost 6 bases at V and 4 bases at J; junction bases unmatched: 9. Germline V CDR1 and CDR2: MNHEY, SMNVEV (reference sequence). TCRdb keeps only in-frame clones here, not all; method: immunoSEQ multiplex PCR. In the table there are over 55,000 clones, 80% to 85% of which are singletons. This chain links TRBV27 with TRBJ1-3; TRBD1 matches at 7 bases. The receptor was derived from a woman in her thirties or forties with glioma. Some clones in this sample may be carry-over from other donors' samples. The sequenced sample was PBMCs, obtained from a glioma patient whose treatment included an IDH1 peptide vaccine. The CDR3 nucleotides are TGTGCCAGCAGCCCCAAGACAGGGATAGGAAACACCATATATTTT. This sequence encodes CASSPKTGIGNTIYF.